What follows are 8 T cell receptor beta chains derived from one specimen sequenced in a study of T cell responses to AZD1222 COVID-19 vaccine. The method was immunoSEQ multiplex PCR; TCRdb's version includes in-frame clones alone and lacks a portion of them. This sample yields 95,000 to 110,000 clones, of which approximately 90% are seen a single time; more than 8% belongs to the top ten. Material: peripheral blood, obtained 28 days after the second AZD1222 dose. The receptors were sampled from an adult who received the AZD1222 COVID-19 vaccine.

This clone was picked up one time. This chain joins TRBV7-2 and TRBJ1-6; D call uncertain. From germline, CDR1 is SGHTA and CDR2 FQGNSA. The CDR3 consists of 11 residues. Deletions cut 4 bases from V and 10 bases from J, with 5 bases between. The CDR3 DNA sequence: TGTGCCAGCAGCTCCGAATCACCCCTCCACTTT. This gives the protein CASSSESPLHF.

V and J are TRBV3-1 (or the pseudogene TRBV3-2) and TRBJ1-1; D unresolved. The V end lost 3 bases, the J end lost 11 bases, and 19 bases lay between the germline ends. CDR1 LGHDT and CDR2 YNNKEL come from the germline V gene (reference sequence). The CDR3 length is 14 residues. CDR3 in amino acids: CASSQSERPSRAFF. CDR3 DNA sequence: TGTGCCAGCAGCCAGTCAGAAAGGCCATCGAGGGCTTTCTTT.

This chain uses TRBV27 with TRBJ2-7; the D is unclear. There are 16 residues in the CDR3. V lost 1 base to trimming and J lost 0 bases, with 13 bases between them. Germline lookup yields CDR1 MNHEY and CDR2 SMNVEV (reference sequence). The CDR3 here is CASSLLTPGSSYEQYF. The CDR3 DNA sequence: TGTGCCAGCAGTTTATTAACCCCGGGCAGCTCCTACGAGCAGTACTTC.

A few counts support this clone. The rearrangement joins TRBV29-1 to TRBJ1-1; 9 bases fit TRBD1. Germline CDR1 is SQVTM and CDR2 is ANQGSEA. Trimming removed 4 bases from V and 5 bases from J; junction bases left unmatched: 2. This CDR3 is built from 12 residues. DNA for the CDR3: TGCAGCGTTGGGACAGGGGAGACTGAAGCTTTCTTT. It yields the protein CSVGTGETEAFF.

The V and J genes are TRBV27 and TRBJ2-5; D is ambiguous. The germline CDR1 and CDR2 sequences are MNHEY and SMNVEV (reference sequence). The V gene lost 5 bases and the J gene lost 5 bases, with 15 bases spanning the gap. The CDR3 runs to 14 residues. The CDR3 DNA sequence: TGTGCCAGCAGTGCAGCCAAAGGCAGGGAGACCCAGTACTTC. Its protein is CASSAAKGRETQYF.

As concerns this clone: A junction boundary mismatches the germline segment, possibly from a read error. The chain joins TRBV5-1 to TRBJ2-3, with 15 bases matching TRBD2. Germline V gene sequence: CDR1 SGHRS, CDR2 YFSETQ. CDR3 length equals 19 residues. The CDR3, as DNA: TGCGCCAGCAGCACAGGGACTAGCGGGGGGTTTTTCAGCAAAGATACGCAGTATTTT. This translates into CASSTGTSGGFFSKDTQYF.

The chain uses TRBV5-8 and TRBJ2-6; 7 bases agree with TRBD1. This CDR3 spans 18 amino acids. V lost 2 bases, J lost 0 bases, and 8 bases stayed unmatched. The germline V gene encodes CDR1 SGHTS and CDR2 YDEGEE. DNA for the CDR3: TGTGCCAGCAGCTTCCGGGACAGACTACTCTCTGGGGCCAACGTCCTGACTTTC. It translates to CASSFRDRLLSGANVLTF.

The chain combines TRBV4-3 with TRBJ1-6; no clear D. This CDR3 is built from 17 residues. V lost 5 bases and J lost 2, with 16 bases in between. Per the germline V gene, CDR1 is LGHNA and CDR2 is YSLEER. This chain's CDR3 is CASSSHPYGPYNSPLHF. In DNA, the CDR3 is TGCGCCAGCAGCAGTCACCCTTACGGCCCCTATAATTCACCCCTCCACTTT.